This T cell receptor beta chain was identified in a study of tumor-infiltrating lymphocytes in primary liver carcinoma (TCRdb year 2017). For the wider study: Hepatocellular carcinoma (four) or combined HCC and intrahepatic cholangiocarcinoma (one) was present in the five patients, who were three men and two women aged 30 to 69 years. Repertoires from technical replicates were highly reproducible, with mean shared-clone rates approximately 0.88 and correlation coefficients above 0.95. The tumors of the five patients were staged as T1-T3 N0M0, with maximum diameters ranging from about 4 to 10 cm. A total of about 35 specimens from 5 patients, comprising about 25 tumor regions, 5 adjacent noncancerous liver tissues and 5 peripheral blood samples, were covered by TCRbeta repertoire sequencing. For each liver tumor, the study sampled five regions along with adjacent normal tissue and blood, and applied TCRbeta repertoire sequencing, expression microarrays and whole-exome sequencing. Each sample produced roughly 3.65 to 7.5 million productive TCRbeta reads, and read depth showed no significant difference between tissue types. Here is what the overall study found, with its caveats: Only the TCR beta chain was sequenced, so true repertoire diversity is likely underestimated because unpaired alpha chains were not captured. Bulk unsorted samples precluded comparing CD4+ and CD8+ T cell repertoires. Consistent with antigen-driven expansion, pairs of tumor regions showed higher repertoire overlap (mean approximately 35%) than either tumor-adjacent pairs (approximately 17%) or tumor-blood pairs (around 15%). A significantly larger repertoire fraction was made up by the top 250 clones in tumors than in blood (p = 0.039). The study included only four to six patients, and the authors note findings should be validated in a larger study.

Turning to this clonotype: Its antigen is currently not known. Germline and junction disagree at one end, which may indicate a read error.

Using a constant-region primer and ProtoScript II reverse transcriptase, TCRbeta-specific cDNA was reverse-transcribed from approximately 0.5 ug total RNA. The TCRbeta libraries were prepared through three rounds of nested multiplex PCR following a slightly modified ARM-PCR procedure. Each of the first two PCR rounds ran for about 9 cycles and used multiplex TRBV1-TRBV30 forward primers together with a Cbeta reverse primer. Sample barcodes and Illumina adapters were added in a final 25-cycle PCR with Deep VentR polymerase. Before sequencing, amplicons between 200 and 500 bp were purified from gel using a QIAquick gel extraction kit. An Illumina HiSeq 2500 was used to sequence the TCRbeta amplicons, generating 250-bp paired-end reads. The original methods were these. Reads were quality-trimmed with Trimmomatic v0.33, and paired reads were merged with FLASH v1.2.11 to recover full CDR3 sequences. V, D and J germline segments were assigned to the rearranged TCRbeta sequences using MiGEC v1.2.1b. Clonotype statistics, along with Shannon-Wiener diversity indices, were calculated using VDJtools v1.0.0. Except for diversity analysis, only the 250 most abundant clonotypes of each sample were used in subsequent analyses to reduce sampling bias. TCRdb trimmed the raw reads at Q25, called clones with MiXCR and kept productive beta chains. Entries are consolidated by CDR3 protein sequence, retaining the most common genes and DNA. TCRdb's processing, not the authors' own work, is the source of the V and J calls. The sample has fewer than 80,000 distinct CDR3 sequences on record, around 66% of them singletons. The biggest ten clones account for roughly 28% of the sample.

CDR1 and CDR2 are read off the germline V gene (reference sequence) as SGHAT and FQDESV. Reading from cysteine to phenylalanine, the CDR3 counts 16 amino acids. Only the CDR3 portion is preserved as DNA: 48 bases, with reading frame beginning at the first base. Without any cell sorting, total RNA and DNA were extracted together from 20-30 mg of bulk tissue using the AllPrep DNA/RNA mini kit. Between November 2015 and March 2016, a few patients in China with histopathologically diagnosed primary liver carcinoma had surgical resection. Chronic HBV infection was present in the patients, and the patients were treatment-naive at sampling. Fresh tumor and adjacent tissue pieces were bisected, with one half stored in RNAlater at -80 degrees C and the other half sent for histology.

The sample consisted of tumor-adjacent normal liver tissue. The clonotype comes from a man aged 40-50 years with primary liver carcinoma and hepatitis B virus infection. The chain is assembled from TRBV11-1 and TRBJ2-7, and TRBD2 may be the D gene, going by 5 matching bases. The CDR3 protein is CASSLTAGKSTGEQHF. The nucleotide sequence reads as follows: TGTGCCAGTAGCTTAACAGCCGGGAAATCAACGGGCGAGCAGCACTTC.